Listed below are T cell receptor beta chains from one sample, sequenced in a study of blood T cell repertoires in COVID-19. Assay: immunoSEQ multiplex PCR; the TCRdb copy retains only in-frame clones and omits some. This table has 200,000 or so clones, around nine tenths appearing once. Specimen: peripheral blood. These receptors came from an older woman with acute or convalescent COVID-19. Each CDR3 is given with its conserved first and last residue. A D gene is named only where the DNA matches it firmly. Clone size, where shown, is once, few, many, or a class for clones that have expanded.

j_gene: TRBJ2-7
abundance: once
d_gene: .
v_gene: TRBV10-3
len: 13
CDR3aa: CAISEAASYEQYF
CDR3nt: TGTGCCATCAGTGAAGCGGCCTCCTACGAGCAGTACTTC

j_gene: TRBJ1-6
abundance: .
d_gene: .
v_gene: TRBV27
len: 16
CDR3aa: CASSLSDSRFHSPLHF
CDR3nt: TGTGCCAGCAGTTTGTCGGACAGTCGATTTCATTCACCCCTCCACTTT

j_gene: TRBJ1-2
abundance: once
d_gene: TRBD1
v_gene: TRBV9
len: 15
CDR3aa: CASSPRTGGGYGYTF
CDR3nt: TGTGCCAGCAGCCCAAGGACAGGGGGCGGTTATGGCTACACCTTC

j_gene: TRBJ2-1
abundance: .
d_gene: .
v_gene: TRBV7-2
len: 15
CDR3aa: CASSPPRSTDNEQFF
CDR3nt: TGTGCCAGCAGTCCGCCAAGGTCCACAGACAATGAGCAGTTCTTC

j_gene: TRBJ2-3
abundance: .
d_gene: TRBD1
v_gene: TRBV2
len: 15
CDR3aa: CASNRDRGSTDTQYF
CDR3nt: TGTGCCAGCAATAGGGACAGGGGGAGCACAGATACGCAGTATTTT

j_gene: TRBJ2-7
abundance: .
d_gene: .
v_gene: TRBV19
len: 16
CDR3aa: CASSILGTLGMYEQYF
CDR3nt: TGTGCCAGTAGTATACTGGGGACTCTAGGGATGTACGAGCAGTACTTC

j_gene: TRBJ2-5
abundance: .
d_gene: .
v_gene: TRBV11-2
len: 15
CDR3aa: CASSSDRGLEETQYF
CDR3nt: TGTGCCAGCAGCTCGGACAGAGGACTAGAAGAGACCCAGTACTTC

j_gene: TRBJ2-5
abundance: once
d_gene: .
v_gene: TRBV18
len: 12
CDR3aa: CASSPSGETQYF
CDR3nt: TGTGCCAGCTCACCTTCGGGAGAGACCCAGTACTTC

j_gene: TRBJ1-2
abundance: .
d_gene: .
v_gene: TRBV18
len: 13
CDR3aa: CASSPSGNYGYTF
CDR3nt: TGTGCCAGCTCACCATCCGGTAACTATGGCTACACCTTC

j_gene: TRBJ2-1
abundance: .
d_gene: .
v_gene: TRBV6-1
len: 16
CDR3aa: CASSEVGGLPYNEQFF
CDR3nt: TGTGCCAGCAGTGAAGTCGGGGGGCTCCCCTACAATGAGCAGTTCTTC

j_gene: TRBJ1-5
abundance: .
d_gene: .
v_gene: TRBV4-2
len: 15
CDR3aa: CASSQNRGFDQPQHF
CDR3nt: TGTGCCAGCAGCCAGAATCGGGGTTTTGATCAGCCCCAGCATTTT

j_gene: TRBJ1-2
abundance: .
d_gene: .
v_gene: TRBV9
len: 14
CDR3aa: CASRSKGGNYGYTF
CDR3nt: TGTGCCAGCAGGTCTAAAGGAGGGAACTATGGCTACACCTTC

j_gene: TRBJ2-5
abundance: .
d_gene: TRBD2
v_gene: TRBV5-1
len: 16
CDR3aa: CASSLGPAGEGETQYF
CDR3nt: TGCGCCAGCAGCTTGGGTCCAGCGGGAGAAGGGGAGACCCAGTACTTC

j_gene: TRBJ2-3
abundance: .
d_gene: .
v_gene: TRBV7-9
len: 15
CDR3aa: CASSLRQGLTDTQYF
CDR3nt: TGTGCCAGCAGCCTCAGACAGGGACTCACAGATACGCAGTATTTT

j_gene: TRBJ2-7
abundance: .
d_gene: TRBD2
v_gene: TRBV10-3
len: 15
CDR3aa: CAISEGAGGPYEQYF
CDR3nt: TGTGCCATCAGTGAGGGAGCGGGAGGGCCCTACGAGCAGTACTTC

j_gene: TRBJ1-2
abundance: .
d_gene: .
v_gene: TRBV4-2
len: 16
CDR3aa: CASSQDSGQPNYGYTF
CDR3nt: TGTGCCAGCAGCCAAGACAGCGGACAGCCTAACTATGGCTACACCTTC